The sequence of this T cell receptor beta chain was determined in a study of radiotherapy plus CTLA-4 blockade in lung cancer. Study context: Objective response rate was around 20%; disease control rate, 31%. General observations from the study: Early blood T cell clone dynamics reportedly forecast response best, with interferon-beta. Expansion in blood of tumor-derived TCR clones was seen after radiotherapy plus ipilimumab.

V shed 4 bases and J 1 base; nucleotides not matched to a gene: 4. The germline gives CDR1 SGHRS, CDR2 YFSETQ. The CDR3 sequence is 15 residues long. This clone is a singleton in its sample. Its cognate antigen is unknown. The study treated chemo-refractory metastatic non-small-cell lung cancer patients with focal radiation plus ipilimumab CTLA-4 blockade. Data came from immunoSEQ multiplex PCR; TCRdb stores just in-frame clones and leaves some out. In the table there are tens of thousands of clones, 79% of which are singletons. The rearrangement joins TRBV5-1 to TRBJ1-2; TRBD1 aligns across 10 bases. Sequencing was performed on peripheral blood, taken from a patient treated with radiotherapy plus ipilimumab. The clonotype comes from a human donor with non-small cell lung cancer who had a complete response to radiotherapy plus ipilimumab. This CDR3 is CASSTDRGFNYGYTF. As DNA, the CDR3 is TGCGCCAGCAGCACGGACAGGGGGTTTAACTATGGCTACACCTTC.